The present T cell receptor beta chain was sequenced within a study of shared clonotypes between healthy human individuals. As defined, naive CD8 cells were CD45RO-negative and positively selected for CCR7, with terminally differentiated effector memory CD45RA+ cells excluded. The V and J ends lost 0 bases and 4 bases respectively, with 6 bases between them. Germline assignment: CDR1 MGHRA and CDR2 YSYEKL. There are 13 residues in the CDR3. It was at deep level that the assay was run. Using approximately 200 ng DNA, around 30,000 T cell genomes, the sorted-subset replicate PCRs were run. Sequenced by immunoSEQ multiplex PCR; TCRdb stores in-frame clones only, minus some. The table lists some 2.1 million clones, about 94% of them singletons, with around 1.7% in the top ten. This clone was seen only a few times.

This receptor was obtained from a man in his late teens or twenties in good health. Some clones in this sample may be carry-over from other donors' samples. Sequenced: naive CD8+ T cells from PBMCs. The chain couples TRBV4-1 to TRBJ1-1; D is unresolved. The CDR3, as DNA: TGCGCCAGCAGCCAAGATGGGCCCACTGAAGCTTTCTTT. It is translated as CASSQDGPTEAFF.